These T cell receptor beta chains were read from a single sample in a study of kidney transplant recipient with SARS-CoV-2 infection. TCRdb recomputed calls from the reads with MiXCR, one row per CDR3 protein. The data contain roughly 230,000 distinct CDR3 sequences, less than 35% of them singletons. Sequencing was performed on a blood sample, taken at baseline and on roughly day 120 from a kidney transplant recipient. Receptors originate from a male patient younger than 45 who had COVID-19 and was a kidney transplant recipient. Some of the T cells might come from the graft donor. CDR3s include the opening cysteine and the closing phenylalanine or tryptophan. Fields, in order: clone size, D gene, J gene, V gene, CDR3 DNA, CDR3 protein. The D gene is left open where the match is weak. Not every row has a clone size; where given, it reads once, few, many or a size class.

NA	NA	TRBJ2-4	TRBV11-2	TGTGCCAGCAGCTCTAGTTCGGGACCGGCGGCTGGCATTCAGTACTTC	CASSSSSGPAAGIQYF
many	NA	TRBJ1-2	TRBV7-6	TGTGCCAGCAGCTGTGCAAGTGAATCTCGAAAGACCTATGGCTACACCTTC	CASSCASESRKTYGYTF
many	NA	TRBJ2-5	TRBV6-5	TGTGCCAGCAGTTACCTCAGGGAGGAGACCCAGTACTTC	CASSYLREETQYF
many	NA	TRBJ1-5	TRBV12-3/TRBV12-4	TGTGCCAGCAGCCCTGGAGGGAGCAATCAGCCCCAGCATTTT	CASSPGGSNQPQHF
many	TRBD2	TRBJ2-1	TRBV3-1	TGTGCCAGCAGCCAAGGGCTAGCGGGAGCCTACAATGAGCAGTTCTTC	CASSQGLAGAYNEQFF
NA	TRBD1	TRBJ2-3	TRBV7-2	TGTGCCAGCAGCCCCGGGACAGGGTGGATCAGCGAGACAGATACGCAGTATTTT	CASSPGTGWISETDTQYF
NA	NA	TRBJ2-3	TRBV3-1	TGTGCCCGCAGCCAAGAAACGGAATGGGGCACAGATACGCAGTATTTT	CARSQETEWGTDTQYF
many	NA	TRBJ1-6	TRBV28	TGTGCCACCAAGTGGGTTAAGGGTTCACCCCTCCACTTT	CATKWVKGSPLHF
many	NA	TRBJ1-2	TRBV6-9	TGTGCCAGCAGTATTATTATGCCTTACGGAAAGACCTATGGCTACACCTTC	CASSIIMPYGKTYGYTF
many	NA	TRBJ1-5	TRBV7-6	TGTGCCAGCAGTACCGGGACGGACAATCAGCCCCAGCATTTT	CASSTGTDNQPQHF
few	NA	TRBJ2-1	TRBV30	TGTGCCTGGAGTGCGACGCGTGTATCCTACAATGAGCAGTTCTTC	CAWSATRVSYNEQFF